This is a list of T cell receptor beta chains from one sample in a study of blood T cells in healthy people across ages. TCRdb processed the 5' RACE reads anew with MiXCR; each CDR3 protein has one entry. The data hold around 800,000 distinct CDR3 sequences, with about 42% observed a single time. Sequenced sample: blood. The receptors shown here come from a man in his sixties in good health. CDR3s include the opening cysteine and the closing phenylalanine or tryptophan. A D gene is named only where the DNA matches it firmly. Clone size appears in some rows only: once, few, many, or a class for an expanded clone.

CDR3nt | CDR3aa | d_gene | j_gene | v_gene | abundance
TGTGCCAGCAGCTTAGCCCGGCGGGGGGGCACAGATACGCAGTATTTT | CASSLARRGGTDTQYF | TRBD2 | TRBJ2-3 | TRBV7-2 | .
TGCAGTGTCGGCGGGACAGGGCTATACGAGCAGTACTTC | CSVGGTGLYEQYF | TRBD1 | TRBJ2-7 | TRBV20-1 | many
TGTGCCAGCGGGAGGGGGGACTCTGGAAACACCATATATTTT | CASGRGDSGNTIYF | . | TRBJ1-3 | TRBV6-6 | .
TGTGCCATCCGACACCGGGACAGGGATACACGTGAAGCTTTCTTT | CAIRHRDRDTREAFF | TRBD1 | TRBJ1-1 | TRBV10-3 | few
TGTGCCAGCAGCCAGGTCGAAAACATTCAGTACTTC | CASSQVENIQYF | . | TRBJ2-4 | TRBV3-1 | .
TGTGCCAGCAGCCGACTAGCGGGGGGGAGGGGTGAGCAGTTCTTC | CASSRLAGGRGEQFF | TRBD2 | TRBJ2-1 | TRBV11-2 | few
TGTGCCGGCAGTTTAAGGGGTCGGAGCACTGAAGCTTTCTTT | CAGSLRGRSTEAFF | . | TRBJ1-1 | TRBV12-3/TRBV12-4 | .
TGTGCCAGCAGCTACGGACTAGCGGGGAGTAGCACAGATACGCAGTATTTT | CASSYGLAGSSTDTQYF | TRBD2 | TRBJ2-3 | TRBV9 | .
TGCGCCAGGAGAGGGGGACAGGGGACCTCGCCTAGGATTAATGAGCAGTTCTTC | CARRGGQGTSPRINEQFF | TRBD1 | TRBJ2-1 | TRBV5-1 | .
TGTGCCAGCAGCCAATCGACAGGGTTCAATCAGCCCCAGCATTTT | CASSQSTGFNQPQHF | TRBD1 | TRBJ1-5 | TRBV3-1 | .
TGTGCCAGCAGCTTCGACACCTACTCTGGAAACACCATATATTTT | CASSFDTYSGNTIYF | . | TRBJ1-3 | TRBV7-2 | .
TGTGCCAGCAGTTTATTAGGGGGGGCTGCCGGGGAGCTGTTTTTT | CASSLLGGAAGELFF | . | TRBJ2-2 | TRBV12-3/TRBV12-4 | .
TGTGCCAGCAGCGACACACCTAGCGGGGAGGACGGTGAGCAGTTCTTC | CASSDTPSGEDGEQFF | TRBD2 | TRBJ2-1 | TRBV9 | few
TGTGCCAGCAGCTCCGAGGGGATAGCGGATTCACCCCTCCACTTT | CASSSEGIADSPLHF | . | TRBJ1-6 | TRBV7-9 | few
TGTGCCAGCAGTTACTCGAGGGGAACTTGGAACATTCAGTACTTC | CASSYSRGTWNIQYF | . | TRBJ2-4 | TRBV6-2/TRBV6-3 | .
TGCAGCGTTGACGGGACTGACGACTACACCTTC | CSVDGTDDYTF | . | TRBJ1-2 | TRBV29-1 | few
TGTGCCAGCAGTTTTCGCCCAATAAGGGCGAGAAGGACTAATGAAAAACTGTTTTTT | CASSFRPIRARRTNEKLFF | . | TRBJ1-4 | TRBV27 | few